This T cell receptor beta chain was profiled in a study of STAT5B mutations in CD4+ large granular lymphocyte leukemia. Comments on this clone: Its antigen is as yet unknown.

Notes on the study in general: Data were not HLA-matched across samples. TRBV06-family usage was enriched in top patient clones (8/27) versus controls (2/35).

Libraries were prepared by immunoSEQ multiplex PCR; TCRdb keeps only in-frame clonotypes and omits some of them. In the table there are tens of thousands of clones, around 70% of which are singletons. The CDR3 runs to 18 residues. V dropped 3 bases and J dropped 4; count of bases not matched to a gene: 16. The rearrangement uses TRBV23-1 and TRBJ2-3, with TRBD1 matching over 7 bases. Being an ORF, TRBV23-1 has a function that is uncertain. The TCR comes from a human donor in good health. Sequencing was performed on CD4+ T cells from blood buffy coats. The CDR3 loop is CASSQPPLKSQGADTQYF. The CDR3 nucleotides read TGCGCCAGCAGTCAGCCCCCGCTTAAGTCCCAGGGGGCAGATACGCAGTATTTT.